These 5 T cell receptor beta chains originate from one sample sequenced in a study of blood T cell repertoires in COVID-19. Method: immunoSEQ multiplex PCR; TCRdb's copy keeps in-frame clones and lacks some. The sample records more than 60,000 clones, almost 90% being singletons. Material: peripheral blood. The receptor source for this set is a man aged 50-59 years with acute or convalescent COVID-19.

Worth noting for this clone: Other DNA sequences in the same sample also yield this CDR3. J is TRBJ2-1 and V is TRBV11-2; 11 positions match TRBD2. The CDR3 is 12 amino acids. CDR1 is SGHAT, CDR2 FQNNGV, per germline. The CDR3 region is CAVAGGYNEQFF. In DNA, the CDR3 is TGTGCTGTAGCGGGGGGGTACAATGAGCAGTTCTTC.

This clone was seen a few times. The gene calls are TRBV5-1 and TRBJ2-2; 7 nucleotides agree with TRBD2. V was clipped by 3 bases and J by 5 bases; unmatched bases: 4. In germline, CDR1 is SGHRS, CDR2 YFSETQ. The CDR3 length is 14 residues. Here the CDR3 reads CASSWTGGTGELFF. CDR3 nucleotide sequence: TGCGCCAGCAGCTGGACGGGAGGAACCGGGGAGCTGTTTTTT.

This chain connects TRBV27 to TRBJ2-7; D is unclear. The CDR3 totals 17 residues. Germline CDR1 is MNHEY and CDR2 is SMNVEV (reference sequence). The V and J ends lost 6 bases and 0 bases respectively, with 21 bases between them. The CDR3 is CASRPIVPLRDSYEQYF. Written as DNA, the CDR3 is TGTGCCAGCAGACCCATAGTTCCCCTCCGTGACTCCTACGAGCAGTACTTC.

In its sample, this clone was seen once. The V gene is TRBV30, the J gene TRBJ2-5, with D tentatively TRBD2 (5 bases). Germline CDR1 is GTSNPN and CDR2 is SVGIG (reference sequence). The CDR3 runs to 17 residues. V gave up 0 bases and J gave up 0 bases, with 17 bases separating them. This CDR3 reads CAWSVGSSGPNQETQYF. The CDR3 region has the DNA TGTGCCTGGAGTGTAGGGAGTTCAGGACCCAACCAAGAGACCCAGTACTTC.

V usage is TRBV27 and J usage is TRBJ2-3; tentatively, D is TRBD1 (6 bases). CDR1 MNHEY and CDR2 SMNVEV come from the germline V gene (reference sequence). V was trimmed by 7 bases and J by 3 bases, leaving 11 bases between them. CDR3 length equals 13 residues. CDR3: CASKLQGTDTQYF. The DNA for the CDR3 is TGTGCCAGCAAACTCCAGGGGACAGATACGCAGTATTTT.